These 17 T cell receptor beta chains were all obtained from the same sample, sequenced in a study of post-analysis software for immune sequencing data (dated by TCRdb to the mid-2010s). The library was obtained by PCR. Sequencing took place on an Illumina HiSeq 2500. Unique molecular identifiers were incorporated into TCR beta cDNA libraries to reduce PCR and sequencing biases. TCRdb reanalyzed the raw reads on its own, using fastp at Q25 for trimming and MiXCR for clone calling, and kept in-frame beta chains. Rows matching on CDR3 protein sequence are summarized as one entry with the most common DNA and genes. Within this sample are 600,000 to 750,000 distinct CDR3 sequences, with roughly three fifths of them counted one time only. The ten largest clones capture about 11% of the sample. No antigen has been identified for these receptors. Overall study outcomes, separate from this receptor: Significantly higher frequencies in patients than in controls were found for roughly five TRBV segments, including TRBV5-6, TRBV5-1 and TRBV20-1.

The sequenced material came from blood. The origin of the receptors is a girl aged 2-15 years with multiple sclerosis.

The genes are TRBV5-1 and TRBJ2-1; the match to TRBD2 covers 8 bases. Trimming removed 4 bases from V and 0 bases from J; junction bases left unmatched: 9. This CDR3 has 17 residues. The germline V gene has CDR1 SGHRS and CDR2 YFSETQ. The CDR3 is CASSLTLADDSYNEQFF. CDR3 nucleotides: TGCGCCAGCAGCCTAACACTAGCGGACGACTCCTACAATGAGCAGTTCTTC.

This clonotype was observed a few times. This rearrangement joins TRBV29-1 to TRBJ2-3, with D possibly being TRBD2 (6 bases). Germline V lookup: CDR1 SQVTM, CDR2 ANQGSEA. The CDR3 has 13 amino acids. V was pared by 3 bases and J by 1 base, with 8 bases between. The CDR3 loop reads CSVERGGTDTQYF. CDR3 in DNA: TGCAGCGTTGAGCGGGGAGGCACAGATACGCAGTATTTT.

In regard to this clonotype: Mismatch with germline at one junction end may stem from a read error. This chain joins TRBV18 and TRBJ1-1; tentative D call: TRBD1 (6 bases). Germline-derived CDR1 and CDR2 are KGHSH and LQKENI. This CDR3 is built from 15 residues. The CDR3 is CASSPPSGVRTEAFF. CDR3 nucleotides: TGTGCCAGCTCCCCACCCTCAGGGGTTAGGACTGAAGCTTTCTTT.

V gene TRBV29-1 combines with J gene TRBJ1-4; D gene uncertain. Trimming removed 0 bases from V and 7 bases from J, with 0 bases in between. CDR1 SQVTM and CDR2 ANQGSEA come from the germline V gene. The CDR3 runs to 10 residues. The CDR3 region is CSVEDEKLFF. In DNA, the CDR3 is TGCAGCGTTGAAGATGAAAAACTGTTTTTT.

This rearrangement joins TRBV10-3 to TRBJ2-7, with 8 bases matching TRBD2. Germline CDR1 ENHRY, CDR2 SYGVKD. V lost 4 bases and J lost 7; bases outside the gene matches: 9. The CDR3 is 14 residues long. The CDR3 is CAISVSGSPFEQYF. The CDR3 DNA is TGTGCCATCAGTGTAAGCGGGAGTCCGTTTGAGCAGTACTTC.

The genes are TRBV6-2 or TRBV6-3 and TRBJ1-6, with D perhaps TRBD1 (6 bases). CDR3 length: 14 residues. Trimming shortened V by 6 bases and J by 9 bases, and 15 bases separated the two germline ends. Germline CDR1 MNHEY, CDR2 SVGEGT. Here the CDR3 reads CASSLLSGASPLHF. DNA of the CDR3: TGTGCCAGCAGCCTACTTTCAGGGGCTTCACCCCTCCACTTT.

This clonotype was detected only a few times. The CDR3 DNA reads as TGCAGCGTGGTGACTAGCGGACAGTTCTTC. This encodes CSVVTSGQFF. The gene calls are TRBV29-1 and TRBJ2-1; 9 nucleotides agree with TRBD2. This CDR3 has 10 amino acids. V lost 6 bases, J lost 13 bases, and 4 bases stayed unmatched. Germline CDR1 reads SQVTM; CDR2 reads ANQGSEA.

The chain employs TRBV6-2 or TRBV6-3 and TRBJ1-5; TRBD1 agrees at 10 bases. Germline CDR1 and CDR2: MNHEY and SVGEGT. The CDR3 consists of 16 residues. Trimming removed 0 bases from V and 4 bases from J; junction bases left unmatched: 3. In DNA, the CDR3 is TGTGCCAGCAGTTACTCGAGGGACAGGGGTAATCAGCCCCAGCATTTT. As protein: CASSYSRDRGNQPQHF.

A remark on this clonotype: The germline gene is not matched at one end of the junction; a read error may be the cause. J is TRBJ2-7 and V is TRBV5-1, with D perhaps matching TRBD2 (5 bases). Germline CDR1 reads SGHRS; CDR2 reads YFSETQ. The CDR3 has 12 residues. The CDR3 reads CTSSFGGYEQYF. Here the CDR3 DNA reads TGCACCAGCAGCTTTGGAGGATACGAGCAGTACTTC.

The chain carries TRBV6-5 and TRBJ1-2; TRBD1 matches at 9 bases. The CDR3 length is 15 residues. V dropped 5 bases and J dropped 3; count of bases not matched to a gene: 7. Germline V gene lookup returns CDR1 MNHEY and CDR2 SVGAGI. The CDR3, as DNA: TGTGCCAGCAGTCCCCGGACAGGGGAAGACTATGGCTACACCTTC. Its protein product is CASSPRTGEDYGYTF.

This clonotype was detected only a few times. The chain joins TRBV5-1 to TRBJ2-3, with 13 bases matching TRBD2. Germline assignment: CDR1 SGHRS and CDR2 YFSETQ. J lost 1 base, V lost 0 bases, and 5 bases had no gene match. CDR3 length equals 18 residues. The CDR3 reads CASSLDGTSGKGTDTQYF. As DNA, the CDR3 is TGCGCCAGCAGCTTGGACGGGACTAGCGGGAAAGGCACAGATACGCAGTATTTT. The complete variable domain, with remaining parts taken from reference TRBV5-1 and TRBJ2-3, reads KAGVTQTPRYLIKTRGQQVTLSCSPISGHRSVSWYQQTPGQGLQFLFEYFSETQRNKGNFPGRFSGRQFSNSRSEMNVSTLELGDSALYLCASSLDGTSGKGTDTQYFGPGTRLTVL.

The V and J genes are TRBV5-6 and TRBJ1-2; 10 bases fit TRBD1. The germline V gene has CDR1 SGHDT and CDR2 YYEEEE. CDR3 length: 13 amino acids. The trim removed 4 bases at V and 8 bases at J, leaving 5 bases unmatched. The CDR3 sequence is CASSDPTGGGYTF. The CDR3 coding sequence is TGTGCCAGCAGCGATCCGACAGGGGGCGGCTACACCTTC.

This chain joins TRBV12-3 or TRBV12-4 and TRBJ2-1; a possible D gene is TRBD2 (7 bases). The length of the CDR3 is 19 residues. V was clipped by 2 bases and J by 4 bases, with 24 bases between them. The CDR3, as DNA: TGTGCCAGCAGTTTAAAGGGGGGGGATACAAATTATCAATACAATGAGCAGTTCTTC. Amino acids: CASSLKGGDTNYQYNEQFF.

This chain connects TRBV6-5 to TRBJ1-5; maybe TRBD1 (6 bases). Germline CDR1 MNHEY, CDR2 SVGAGI. The CDR3 consists of 15 residues. Trimming pared 6 bases from V and 4 bases from J, leaving 16 bases between. DNA for the CDR3: TGTGCCAGCAGGGGCACAGGGATGGGAAATCAGCCCCAGCATTTT. It codes for CASRGTGMGNQPQHF.

The rearrangement links TRBV4-3 to TRBJ2-1; D perhaps matches TRBD2 (5 bases). The germline V gene has CDR1 LGHNA and CDR2 YSLEER. This CDR3 is built from 14 residues. V was trimmed by 1 base and J by 5 bases, leaving 9 bases between them. As DNA, the CDR3 is TGCGCCAGCAGCCAAGTTGAGGGTAACAATGAGCAGTTCTTC. Translation gives CASSQVEGNNEQFF.

The chain joins TRBV21-1 to TRBJ1-2; the table's D gene call, TRBD1, was not cross checked with the DNA. TRBV21-1 is tagged as a pseudogene. The CDR3 extends over 14 amino acids. The CDR3 here is CASSKGQGVSGYTF. Here the CDR3 DNA reads TGTGCCAGCAGCAAAGGACAGGGGGTGTCTGGCTACACCTTC.

V usage is TRBV30 and J usage is TRBJ1-1; D is possibly TRBD1 (5 bases). The CDR3 sequence is 14 residues long. Germline CDR1 and CDR2: GTSNPN and SVGIG (reference sequence). Trimming took 5 bases from V and 1 from J, leaving 14 bases between them. CDR3 in DNA: TGTGCCTGGGTCTCGGAGGGGAAGAACACTGAAGCTTTCTTT. Protein product: CAWVSEGKNTEAFF.